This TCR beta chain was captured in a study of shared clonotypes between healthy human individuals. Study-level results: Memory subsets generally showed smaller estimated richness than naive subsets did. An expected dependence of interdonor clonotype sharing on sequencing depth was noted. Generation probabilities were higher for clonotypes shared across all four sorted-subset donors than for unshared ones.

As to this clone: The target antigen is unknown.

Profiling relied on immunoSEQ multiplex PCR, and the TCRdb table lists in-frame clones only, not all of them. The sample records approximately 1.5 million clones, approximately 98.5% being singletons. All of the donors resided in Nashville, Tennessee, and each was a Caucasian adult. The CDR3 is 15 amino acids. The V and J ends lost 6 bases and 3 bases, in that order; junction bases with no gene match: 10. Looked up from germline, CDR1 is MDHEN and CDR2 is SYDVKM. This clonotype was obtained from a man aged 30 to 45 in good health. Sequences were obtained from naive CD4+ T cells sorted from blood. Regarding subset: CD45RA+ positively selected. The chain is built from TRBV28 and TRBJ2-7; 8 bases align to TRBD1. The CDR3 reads CASSPTDRDIYEQYF. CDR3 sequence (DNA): TGTGCCAGCAGCCCTACGGACAGGGATATCTACGAGCAGTACTTC.